The following is a TCR beta chain sequence with its context. Assay used: immunoSEQ multiplex PCR; TCRdb lists only in-frame clones, some missing. The repertoire holds about 160,000 clones, around four fifths seen once, with around 19% in the top ten. The sample comes from a study of blood T cell repertoires in COVID-19. Study information: Acute and convalescent COVID-19 specimens originated in the United States, Italy and Spain. PBMCs, B-cell-depleted T cells, or T cells provided the cDNA or gDNA that made up the material.

The CDR3 consists of 11 residues. Deletions cut 11 bases from V and 0 bases from J, with 7 bases between. This sequence joins TRBV23-1 and TRBJ1-2; D unresolved. TRBV23-1 is given ORF status, its function remaining uncertain. Material: peripheral blood. This TCR derives from a woman older than 75 with acute or convalescent COVID-19. The CDR3 is CACSANYGYTF. The CDR3 nucleotides read TGCGCCTGCTCAGCTAACTATGGCTACACCTTC.